The entry that follows covers one T cell receptor beta chain sequence. In the PCR, 60 Vbeta and 13 Jbeta primers were used. Sequenced by immunoSEQ multiplex PCR; TCRdb stores in-frame clones only, minus some. The sample carries 55,000 to 80,000 clones, over 50% recorded once. The entry originates in a study of cytomegalovirus exposure and HLA in healthy donors. This clonotype originated in a man aged 40-49 years in good health and CMV-seropositive. Source material: PBMCs.

The CDR3 is CASSLQSAGGSYNSPLHF. The CDR3, as DNA: TGTGCCAGCAGCTTACAATCAGCGGGTGGCTCCTATAATTCACCCCTCCACTTT. This chain links TRBV7-2 with TRBJ1-6; D not resolved. Germline values: CDR1 SGHTA, CDR2 FQGNSA. The CDR3 covers 18 residues. Trimming pared 2 bases from V and 0 bases from J, leaving 14 bases between.